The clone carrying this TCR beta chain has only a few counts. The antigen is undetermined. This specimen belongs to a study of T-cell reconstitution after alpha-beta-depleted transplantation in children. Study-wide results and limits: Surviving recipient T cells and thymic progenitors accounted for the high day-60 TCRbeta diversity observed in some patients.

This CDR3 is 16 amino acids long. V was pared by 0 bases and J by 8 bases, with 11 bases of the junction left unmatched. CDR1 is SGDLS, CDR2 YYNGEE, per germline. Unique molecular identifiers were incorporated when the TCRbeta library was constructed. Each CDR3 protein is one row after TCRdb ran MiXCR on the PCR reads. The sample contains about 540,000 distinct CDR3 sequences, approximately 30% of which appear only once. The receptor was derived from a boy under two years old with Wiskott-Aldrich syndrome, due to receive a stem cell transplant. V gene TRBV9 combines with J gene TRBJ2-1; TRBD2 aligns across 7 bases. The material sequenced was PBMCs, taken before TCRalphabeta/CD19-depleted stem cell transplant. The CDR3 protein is CASSVVPAGNFDEQFF. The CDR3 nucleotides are TGTGCCAGCAGCGTAGTTCCAGCGGGAAATTTCGATGAGCAGTTCTTC.